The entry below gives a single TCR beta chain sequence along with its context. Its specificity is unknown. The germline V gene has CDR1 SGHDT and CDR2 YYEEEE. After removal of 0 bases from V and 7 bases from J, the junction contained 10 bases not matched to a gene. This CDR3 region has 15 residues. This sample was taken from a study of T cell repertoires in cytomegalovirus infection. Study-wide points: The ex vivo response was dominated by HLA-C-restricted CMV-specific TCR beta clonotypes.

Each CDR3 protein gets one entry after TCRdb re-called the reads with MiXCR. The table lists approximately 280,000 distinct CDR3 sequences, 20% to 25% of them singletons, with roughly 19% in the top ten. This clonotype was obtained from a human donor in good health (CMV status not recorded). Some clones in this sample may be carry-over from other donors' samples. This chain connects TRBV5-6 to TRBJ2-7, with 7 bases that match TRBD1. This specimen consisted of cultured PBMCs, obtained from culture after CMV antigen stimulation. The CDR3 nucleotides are TGTGCCAGCAGCTTGGGAGGGACAGATAATGGGGAGCAGTACTTC. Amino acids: CASSLGGTDNGEQYF.